This T cell receptor (beta chain) was sequenced in a study of T-cell reconstitution after alpha-beta-depleted transplantation in children (dated by TCRdb to 2016 to 2017). Background on the whole study: Using TCR repertoire profiling, the study quantitatively followed how T-cell immune reconstitution unfolded in children after TCRalphabeta/CD19-depleted allogeneic hematopoietic cell transplantation.

Trimming costs V 0 bases and J 2 bases, and their ends lie 13 bases apart. According to the germline V gene (reference sequence), CDR1 reads DFQATT and CDR2 reads SNEGSKA. The CDR3, from cysteine to phenylalanine, totals 15 residues. The sequence is cut down to CDR3 DNA, 45 bases in frame from base 1. In this sample, this clonotype turned up many times. This receptor's antigen is unknown. No clone much larger than this one lies a single base away; base qualities are absent. The library was generated by PCR. The sequencer listed for this sample is Illumina HiSeq 2500. To normalize quantification of the TCRbeta repertoire, the TCR libraries were built with molecular barcoding that relied on unique molecular identifiers. TCRdb's own reprocessing of the public reads used fastp at Q25 and MiXCR and kept productive beta chains. Rows matching on CDR3 protein sequence are summarized as one entry with the most common DNA and genes. This sample comprises approximately 640,000 distinct CDR3 sequences, roughly 15% of them detected only once. The ten largest clones take up 0.9% to 1.2% of the sample.

This receptor chain uses TRBV20-1 and TRBJ1-2, with an unclear D gene assignment. The sequencing here drew on PBMCs from the stem cell graft donor, taken from the stem cell graft. The receptor was derived from a human donor who donated a stem cell graft to a child with acute myeloid leukemia. The CDR3 corresponds to CSARDHGETNYGYTF. The nucleotide sequence is given as TGCAGTGCTAGAGATCATGGCGAGACGAACTATGGCTACACCTTC.